This TCR beta chain was recorded in a study of control samples from healthy donors and cancer patients. The method was immunoSEQ multiplex PCR; TCRdb's version includes in-frame clones alone and lacks a portion of them. In the table there are about 150,000 clones, about 94% of which are singletons. The CDR3 contains 12 residues. Germline assignment: CDR1 SGHTA and CDR2 FQGNSA. V lost 1 base, J lost 9 bases, and 10 bases lay in between. The chain is built from TRBV7-2 and TRBJ2-7, with D perhaps TRBD2 (5 bases). The sequenced material came from blood. This TCR came from a man between 45 and 60 years old in good health. CDR3 residues: CASSLVGDRQYF. The CDR3 DNA is TGTGCCAGCAGCTTAGTCGGGGATCGGCAGTACTTC.